Shown below are 14 T cell receptor beta chains from a single sample sequenced in a study of T cell repertoires in cytomegalovirus infection. TCRdb re-called the reads through MiXCR, storing one row per CDR3 protein. This table has around 800,000 distinct CDR3 sequences, 30% to 35% appearing once. Antigen specificity for these receptors is unknown. The sample in question was cultured CD8+ T cells from PBMCs, obtained from culture after CMV antigen stimulation. The source of these receptors is a human donor in good health (CMV status not recorded). Some clones in this sample may be carry-over from other donors' samples.

This clonotype has more than one count but fewer than ten. This chain links TRBV6-2 or TRBV6-3 with TRBJ1-2, with TRBD1 matching over 11 bases. There are 13 residues in the CDR3. Germline values: CDR1 MNHEY, CDR2 SVGEGT. J gave up 8 bases and V 4 bases, and 3 bases lay outside the gene matches. The CDR3 coding sequence is TGTGCCAGCAGTTCGGACAGGGGGCGAGGCTACACCTTC. It translates to CASSSDRGRGYTF.

Ten or more counts support this clonotype. The chain joins TRBV7-6 to TRBJ2-5; D gene ambiguous. There are 11 residues in the CDR3. Trimming took off 6 bases at V and 5 bases at J, with 7 bases between the two ends. Germline loops: CDR1 SGHVS, CDR2 FNYEAQ. The CDR3 nucleotides are TGTGCCAGCAGGGATCTGGAGACCCAGTACTTC. Translating gives CASRDLETQYF. The full variable domain, completed using reference TRBV7-6 and TRBJ2-5, is GAGVSQSPRYKVTKRGQDVALRCDPISGHVSLYWYRQALGQGPEFLTYFNYEAQQDKSGLPNDRFSAERPEGSISTLTIQRTEQRDSAMYRCASRDLETQYFGPGTRLLVL.

The chain recombines TRBV6-2 or TRBV6-3 with TRBJ1-5, with a possible D match to TRBD1 (6 bases). The V end lost 2 bases, the J end lost 0 bases, and 14 bases lay between the germline ends. Per the germline V gene, CDR1 is MNHEY and CDR2 is SVGEGT. This CDR3 comprises 17 residues. The CDR3 region has the DNA TGTGCCAGCAGTTACGAGGCAGGGGAGTATAGCAATCAGCCCCAGCATTTT. This codes for CASSYEAGEYSNQPQHF.

This clonotype was observed a few times. The chain is built from TRBV4-1 and TRBJ1-3; 8 bases map to TRBD1. V shed 1 base and J 8 bases; nucleotides not matched to a gene: 13. CDR3 length: 17 amino acids. CDR1 MGHRA and CDR2 YSYEKL come from the germline V gene. The CDR3 spells CASSQVPTGVLGDTIYF. The DNA for the CDR3 is TGCGCCAGCAGCCAAGTTCCGACAGGGGTCCTCGGGGACACCATATATTTT.

This clonotype was seen only a few times. CDR3 loop: CASSHQGGQPQHF. CDR3 coding DNA: TGCGCCAGCAGCCACCAGGGCGGTCAGCCCCAGCATTTT. V usage is TRBV4-1 and J usage is TRBJ1-5; the D gene is possibly TRBD1 (5 bases). Germline V gene sequence: CDR1 MGHRA, CDR2 YSYEKL. Between the trimmed V and J ends, which lost 3 bases and 6 bases, there was a span of 9 bases. CDR3 size: 13 residues.

Comments on this clonotype: This clone may be a read error of a much larger clone one base away. The chain carries TRBV7-8 and TRBJ2-1; D is unresolved. This CDR3 spans 13 amino acids. The V end was cut by 5 bases, the J end by 10 bases, with 15 bases between. Germline assignment: CDR1 SGHVS and CDR2 FQNEAQ. CDR3 amino acids: CASSPPEDVEQFF. The DNA for the CDR3 is TGTGCCAGCAGCCCCCCTGAGGACGTAGAGCAGTTCTTC.

The chain carries TRBV13 and TRBJ2-7; TRBD2 agrees at 9 bases. CDR1 is PRHDT and CDR2 is FYEKMQ in the germline V gene (reference sequence). J lost 6 bases, V lost 5 bases, and 17 bases had no gene match. CDR3 length equals 17 residues. The CDR3 protein is CASSQALAGFGLGEQYV. For the CDR3, the DNA is TGTGCCAGCAGCCAAGCCCTAGCGGGATTTGGCCTCGGCGAGCAGTACGTC.

Points on this clonotype: Since no conserved phenylalanine or tryptophan closes the CDR3, a read error is the likely cause. The V call is TRBV11-2, the J call TRBJ1-1; D is undetermined. V lost 1 base to trimming and J lost 4 bases, with 10 bases between them. Germline V gene lookup returns CDR1 SGHAT and CDR2 FQNNGV. This CDR3 contains 14 residues. The DNA for the CDR3 is TGTGCCAGCAGCTTAGGGACTGTTATCACTGAAGCTTTCATT. Translated, it gives CASSLGTVITEAFI.

The V and J genes are TRBV28 and TRBJ2-1; no clear D gene. The germline V and J ends were trimmed by 6 bases and 4 bases, with 13 bases remaining between them. The CDR3 contains 14 residues. Germline V CDR1 and CDR2: MDHEN, SYDVKM. The CDR3 region has the DNA TGTGCCAGCAGGCCTCCTCTCCTGTACAATGAGCAGTTCTTC. It is translated as CASRPPLLYNEQFF.

A note on this clonotype: Possible read error: a much larger clone is one base away. This chain uses TRBV12-3 or TRBV12-4 with TRBJ1-1, with D possibly being TRBD1 (5 bases). V lost 11 bases to trimming and J lost 5 bases, with 21 bases between them. The CDR3 has 14 residues. The CDR3 DNA reads as TGTGCCTCACACTCGCGACAGAAAAGGACTGAAGCTTTCTTT. Its translation is CASHSRQKRTEAFF.

This clonotype came up a few times. Germline is not matched at one junction end, which may reflect a read error. This chain joins TRBV7-6 and TRBJ2-1; a possible D gene is TRBD1 (5 bases). CDR3 size: 16 residues. Per germline, CDR1 SGHVS and CDR2 FNYEAQ. The CDR3 region has the DNA TGTGCTAGCAGCTTAGCCCCAGGACAAGGATCATCTGAGCAGTTCTTC. Translated: CASSLAPGQGSSEQFF.

The chain recombines TRBV7-2 with TRBJ1-1, with no clear D. V gave up 3 bases and J gave up 1 base, with 9 bases separating them. There are 14 residues in the CDR3. The germline CDR1 and CDR2 sequences are SGHTA and FQGNSA. CDR3 amino acids: CASSFFGPNTEAFF. CDR3 DNA sequence: TGTGCCAGCAGCTTCTTCGGACCGAACACTGAAGCTTTCTTT.

In its sample, this clonotype was seen once. V and J are TRBV5-6 and TRBJ1-2, with a possible D match to TRBD1 (5 bases). Germline lookup yields CDR1 SGHDT and CDR2 YYEEEE. This CDR3 spans 15 amino acids. Trimming left V 6 bases short and J 8 bases short, with 23 bases between. The CDR3 spells CASTREGPRSAGYTF. CDR3 DNA: TGTGCCAGCACCAGAGAGGGGCCGAGGTCGGCCGGCTACACCTTC.

This clonotype was detected only a few times. The chain recombines TRBV7-3 with TRBJ2-1; D not resolved. This CDR3 comprises 15 residues. Trimming took off 3 bases at V and 4 bases at J, with 13 bases between the two ends. Germline CDR1 reads SGHTA; CDR2 reads FQGTGA. Written as DNA, the CDR3 is TGTGCCAGCAGCTTGTCCTTCGGCGGATACAATGAGCAGTTCTTC. It encodes CASSLSFGGYNEQFF.